The clone carrying this T cell receptor (beta chain) has just a few counts. Its matching antigen is unknown. These data come from a study of blood T cells in healthy people across ages. Study as a whole: In model experiments, template switching was able to capture about one barcoded beta molecule for every two T cells that were present.

Losses at the gene ends were 10 bases for V and 1 base for J; bases not matched to a gene: 3. This CDR3 has 13 residues. Germline V CDR1 and CDR2: SNHLY, FYNNEI. Study-wide results and limits: Higher diversity and more naive CD4+ cells were features of long-lived donors, compared to aged donors.

Combining a sample-barcoded 5' primer with a J-beta primer mix, a second PCR ran for roughly 7 to 12 cycles. TCRdb redid the calling of the 5' RACE reads with MiXCR, one entry per CDR3 protein. The sample has 1,500,000 or so distinct CDR3 sequences, about 42% seen once. Specimen: blood. The sequence was obtained from a woman between 18 and 30 years old in good health. The chain links TRBV2 to TRBJ2-3, with 9 bases aligning to TRBD1. Here the CDR3 reads CANRTGGTDTQYF. CDR3 bases: TGTGCCAACCGGACAGGGGGCACAGATACGCAGTATTTT. The variable domain in full, completed from reference TRBV2 and TRBJ2-3, reads EPEVTQTPSHQVTQMGQEVILRCVPISNHLYFYWYRQILGQKVEFLVSFYNNEISEKSEIFDDQFSVERPDGSNFTLKIRSTKLEDSAMYFCANRTGGTDTQYFGPGTRLTVL.